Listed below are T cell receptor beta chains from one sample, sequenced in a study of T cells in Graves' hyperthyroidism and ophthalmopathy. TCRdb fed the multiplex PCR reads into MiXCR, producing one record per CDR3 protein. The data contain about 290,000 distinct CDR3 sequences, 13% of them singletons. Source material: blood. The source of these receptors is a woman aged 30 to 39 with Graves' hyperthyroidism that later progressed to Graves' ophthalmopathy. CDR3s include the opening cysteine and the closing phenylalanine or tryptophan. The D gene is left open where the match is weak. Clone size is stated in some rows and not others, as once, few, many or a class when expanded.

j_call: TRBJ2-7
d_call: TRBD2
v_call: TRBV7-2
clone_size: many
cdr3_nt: TGTGCCAGCAGTTCCATAGCGGGAGAAATCTCCGAGCAGTACTTC
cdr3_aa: CASSSIAGEISEQYF

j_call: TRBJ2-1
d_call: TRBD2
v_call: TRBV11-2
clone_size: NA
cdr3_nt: TGTGCCAGCAGCTTGGTGGGACTAGCGGGAGGAATTTATGAGCAGTTCTTC
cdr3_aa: CASSLVGLAGGIYEQFF

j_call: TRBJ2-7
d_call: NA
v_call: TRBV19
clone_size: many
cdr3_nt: TGTGCCAGTAGTATAGCCAGCAGCTCCTACGAGCAGTACTTC
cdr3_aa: CASSIASSSYEQYF

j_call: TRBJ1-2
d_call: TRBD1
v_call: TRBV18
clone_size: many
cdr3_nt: TGTGCCAGCTCACGGACAGGGGGCCGCAACTATGGCTACACCTTC
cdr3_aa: CASSRTGGRNYGYTF

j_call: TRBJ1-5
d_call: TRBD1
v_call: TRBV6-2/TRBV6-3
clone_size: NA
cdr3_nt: TGTGCCAGCAGTTACGGGGGACAGGGAGGCAATCAGCCCCAGCATTTT
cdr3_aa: CASSYGGQGGNQPQHF

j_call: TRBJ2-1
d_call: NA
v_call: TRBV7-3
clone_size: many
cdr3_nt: TGTGCCAGCAGCCCACAACCACTTGGGGTGAATGAGCAGTTCTTC
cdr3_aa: CASSPQPLGVNEQFF

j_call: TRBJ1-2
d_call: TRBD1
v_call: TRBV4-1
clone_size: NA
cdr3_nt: TGCGCCAGCAGCCAAGTTTTCCGGGACAGGGGTCATGGCTACACCTTC
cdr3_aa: CASSQVFRDRGHGYTF

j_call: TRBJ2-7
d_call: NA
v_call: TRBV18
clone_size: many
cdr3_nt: TGTGCCAGCTCAGTCTTCGGTCCCACCTACGAGCAGTACTTC
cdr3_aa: CASSVFGPTYEQYF

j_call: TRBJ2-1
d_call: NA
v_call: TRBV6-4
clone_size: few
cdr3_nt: TGTGCCAGCAGTTCCTACATGAGCTCCTACAATGAGCAGTTCTTC
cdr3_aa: CASSSYMSSYNEQFF

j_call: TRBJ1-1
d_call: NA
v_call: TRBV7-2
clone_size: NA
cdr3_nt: TGTGCCAGCAGCTTAGATCCCAAGGTGAACACTGAAGCTTTCTTT
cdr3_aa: CASSLDPKVNTEAFF

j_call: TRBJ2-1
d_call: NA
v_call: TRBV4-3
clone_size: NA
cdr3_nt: TGCGCCAGCAGCCAAAGGACGGCCTACAATGAGCAGTTCTTC
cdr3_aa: CASSQRTAYNEQFF

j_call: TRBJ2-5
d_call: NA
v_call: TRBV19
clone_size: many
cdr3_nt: TGTGCCAGTAGTATAGCGGTCCAAGAGACCCAGTACTTC
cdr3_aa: CASSIAVQETQYF

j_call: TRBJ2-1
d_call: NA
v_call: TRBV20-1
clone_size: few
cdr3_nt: TGCAGTGCGTCCCGGGACATTCCTCTCGGTGAGCAGTTCTTC
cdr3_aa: CSASRDIPLGEQFF

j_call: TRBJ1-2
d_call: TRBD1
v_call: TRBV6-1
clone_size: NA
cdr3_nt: TGTGCCAGCAGTGGACGTCAAATGGGGACAGGGGGAGGCGGCTACACCTTC
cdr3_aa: CASSGRQMGTGGGGYTF

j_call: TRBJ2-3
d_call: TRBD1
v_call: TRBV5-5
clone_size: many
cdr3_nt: TGTGCCAGCAGGGAGGGACAGGTTAACACAGATACGCAGTATTTT
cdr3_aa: CASREGQVNTDTQYF

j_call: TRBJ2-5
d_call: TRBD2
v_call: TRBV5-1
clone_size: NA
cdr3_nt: TGTGCCAGCAGCTCAGGGACTAGCGGGAGAGCGGAGACCCAGTACTTC
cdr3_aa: CASSSGTSGRAETQYF

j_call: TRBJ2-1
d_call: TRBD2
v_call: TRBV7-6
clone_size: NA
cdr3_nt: TGTGCCAGCAGCATAACTAGCGGAGCTTACAATGAGCAGTTCTTC
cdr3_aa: CASSITSGAYNEQFF

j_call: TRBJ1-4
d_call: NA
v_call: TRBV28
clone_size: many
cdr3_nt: TGTGCCAGCAGTTGGGGGACGGCACTCCTCGCAACTAATGAAAAACTGTTTTTT
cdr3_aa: CASSWGTALLATNEKLFF

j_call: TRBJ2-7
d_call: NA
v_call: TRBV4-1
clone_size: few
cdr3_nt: TGCGCCAGCAGCCAAGACAGGGGAAACTCCTACGAGCAGTACTTC
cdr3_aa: CASSQDRGNSYEQYF

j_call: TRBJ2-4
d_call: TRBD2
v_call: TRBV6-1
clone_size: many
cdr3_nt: TGTGCCAGCAGTGGAGGAGCGGGAGGACTAGCCAAAAACATTCAGTACTTC
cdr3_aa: CASSGGAGGLAKNIQYF

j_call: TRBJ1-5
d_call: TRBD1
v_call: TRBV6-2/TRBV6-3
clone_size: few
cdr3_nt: TGTGCCAGCAGTTACGCCCCAGGGACAGGGGGATATCAGCCCCAGCATTTT
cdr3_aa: CASSYAPGTGGYQPQHF

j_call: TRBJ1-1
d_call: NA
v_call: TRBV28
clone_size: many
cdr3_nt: TGTGCCAGCAGTTTATATGTGGAGTTGAACACTGAAGCTTTCTTT
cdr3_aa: CASSLYVELNTEAFF

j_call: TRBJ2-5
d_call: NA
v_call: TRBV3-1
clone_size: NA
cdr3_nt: TGCGCCAGCGGAGGTTTGGAGACCCAGTACTTC
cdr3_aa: CASGGLETQYF

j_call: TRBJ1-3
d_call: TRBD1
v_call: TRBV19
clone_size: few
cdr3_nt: TGTGCCAGTAGTTTAGCGGGACAGGGGTTTGGAAACACCATATATTTT
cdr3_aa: CASSLAGQGFGNTIYF

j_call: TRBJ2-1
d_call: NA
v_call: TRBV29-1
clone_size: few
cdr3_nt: TGCAGCATCCCACGCGAAGGTTCCTACAATGAGCAGTTCTTC
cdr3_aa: CSIPREGSYNEQFF

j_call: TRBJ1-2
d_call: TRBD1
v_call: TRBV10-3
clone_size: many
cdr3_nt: TGTGCCATCAGTGAGTCGGGGACAGGGGATGGCTACACCTTC
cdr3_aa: CAISESGTGDGYTF

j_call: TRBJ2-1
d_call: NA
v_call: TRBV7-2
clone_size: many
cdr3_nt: TGTGCCAGCAGCTTAGAGGGGGACTCCTACAATGAGCAGTTCTTC
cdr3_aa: CASSLEGDSYNEQFF

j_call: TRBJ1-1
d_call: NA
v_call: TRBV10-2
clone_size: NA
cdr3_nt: TGCGCCAGCAGTGAGTTCGGACAGCAGACTGAAGCTTTCTTT
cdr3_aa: CASSEFGQQTEAFF

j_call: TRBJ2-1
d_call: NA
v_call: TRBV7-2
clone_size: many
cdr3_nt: TGTGCCAGCAGCGGAGAACAGGGCGCGTACAACAATGAGCAGTTCTTC
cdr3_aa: CASSGEQGAYNNEQFF

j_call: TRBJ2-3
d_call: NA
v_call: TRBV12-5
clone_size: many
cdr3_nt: TGTGCTAGTGGTTCCGAGGATATCACAGATACGCAGTATTTT
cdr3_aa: CASGSEDITDTQYF

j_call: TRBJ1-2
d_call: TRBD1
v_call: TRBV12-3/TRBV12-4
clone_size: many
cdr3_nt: TGTGCCAGCAGCCCGGGACAGGGTGGCTACACCTTC
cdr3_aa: CASSPGQGGYTF

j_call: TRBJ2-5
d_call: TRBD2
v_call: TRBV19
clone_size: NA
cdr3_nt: TGTGCCAGTAGTATAGACCTGGGACTAGCGGAAGAGACCCAGTACTTC
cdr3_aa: CASSIDLGLAEETQYF

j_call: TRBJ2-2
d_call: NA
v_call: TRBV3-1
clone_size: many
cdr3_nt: TGTGCCAGCCTGGGGACCGTGAACACCGGGGAGCTGTTTTTT
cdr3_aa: CASLGTVNTGELFF

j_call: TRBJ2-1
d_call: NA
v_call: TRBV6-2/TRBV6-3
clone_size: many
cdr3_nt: TGTGCCAGCAGTTACGTGAGGGCTACGTACAATGAGCAGTTCTTC
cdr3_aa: CASSYVRATYNEQFF

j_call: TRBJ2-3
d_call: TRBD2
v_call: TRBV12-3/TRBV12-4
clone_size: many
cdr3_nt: TGTGCCAGCAGTCCCGCCACCAGCGGGAGAGAGGAAGATACGCAGTATTTT
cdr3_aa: CASSPATSGREEDTQYF

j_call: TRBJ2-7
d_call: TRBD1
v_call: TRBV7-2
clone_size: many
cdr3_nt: TGTGCCAGCAGCTTAATGACGGGACAGGGAGGCGAGCAGTACTTC
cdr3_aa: CASSLMTGQGGEQYF

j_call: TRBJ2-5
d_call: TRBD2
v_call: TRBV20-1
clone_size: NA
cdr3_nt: TGCAGTGCTAGAGTGAGTAGCGGGGTACTACAAGAGACCCAGTACTTC
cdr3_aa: CSARVSSGVLQETQYF

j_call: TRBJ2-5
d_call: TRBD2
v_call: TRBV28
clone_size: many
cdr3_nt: TGTGCCAGCAGTTCTATACGGTCTAGCGGGAGCCCCCAGTACTTC
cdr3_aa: CASSSIRSSGSPQYF

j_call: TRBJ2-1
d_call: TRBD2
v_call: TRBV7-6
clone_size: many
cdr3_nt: TGTGCCAGCAGCTTAAAGACTAGCGTATACAATGAGCAGTTCTTC
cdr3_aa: CASSLKTSVYNEQFF

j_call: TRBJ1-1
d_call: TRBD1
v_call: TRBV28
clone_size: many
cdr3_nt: TGTGCCAGCAGGTACGTCGACAGGGTCTACACTGAAGCTTTCTTT
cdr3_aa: CASRYVDRVYTEAFF

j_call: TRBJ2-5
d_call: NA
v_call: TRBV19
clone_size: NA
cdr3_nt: TGTGCCTCCAGCCCAGCCTTGGAGTCCCCCCAAGAGACCCAGTACTTC
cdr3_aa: CASSPALESPQETQYF

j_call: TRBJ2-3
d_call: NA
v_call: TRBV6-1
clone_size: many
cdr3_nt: TGTGCCAGCAGTCCCCTAGCCAGGAGCCAGACAGATACGCAGTATTTT
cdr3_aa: CASSPLARSQTDTQYF

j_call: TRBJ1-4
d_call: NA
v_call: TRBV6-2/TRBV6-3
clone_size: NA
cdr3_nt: TGTGCCAGCTGCCCAGTTAGTTCTAATGAAAAACTGTTTTTT
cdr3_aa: CASCPVSSNEKLFF

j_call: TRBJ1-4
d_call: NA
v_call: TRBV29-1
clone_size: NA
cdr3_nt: TGCAGCGTGACACGGGGCTATGCAACTAATGAAAAACTGTTTTTT
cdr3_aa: CSVTRGYATNEKLFF

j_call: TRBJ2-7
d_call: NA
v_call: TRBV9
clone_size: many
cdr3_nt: TGTGCCAGCAGCGATCGCAGGACACCGTCCTACGAGCAGTACTTC
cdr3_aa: CASSDRRTPSYEQYF

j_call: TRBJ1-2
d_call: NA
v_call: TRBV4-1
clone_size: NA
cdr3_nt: TGCGCCAGCAGCCAAGAGGCAGTCGCTAACTATGGCTACACCTTC
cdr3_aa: CASSQEAVANYGYTF

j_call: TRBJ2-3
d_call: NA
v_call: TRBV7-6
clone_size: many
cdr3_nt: TGTGCCAGCAGCAGAGACTGGGATTCATACTCAGATACGCAGTATTTT
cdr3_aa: CASSRDWDSYSDTQYF

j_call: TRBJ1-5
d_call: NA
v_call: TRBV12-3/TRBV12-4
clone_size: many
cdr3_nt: TGTGCCAGCAGTTTACAGGGCAATAGCAATCAGCCCCAGCATTTT
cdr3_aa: CASSLQGNSNQPQHF

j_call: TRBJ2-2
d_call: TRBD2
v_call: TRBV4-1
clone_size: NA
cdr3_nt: TGCGCCAGCAGCCAAGATGGGGGGGCCGGGGAGCTGTTTTTT
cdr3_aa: CASSQDGGAGELFF

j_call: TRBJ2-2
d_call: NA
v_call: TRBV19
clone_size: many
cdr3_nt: TGTGCCAGTAGTCCCCGTTCTAGCGTTGCCGGGGAGCTGTTTTTT
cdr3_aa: CASSPRSSVAGELFF

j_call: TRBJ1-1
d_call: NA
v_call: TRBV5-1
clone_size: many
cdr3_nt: TGCGCCAGCAGCTTGGGACAGTCGAACACTGAAGCTTTCTTT
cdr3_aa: CASSLGQSNTEAFF

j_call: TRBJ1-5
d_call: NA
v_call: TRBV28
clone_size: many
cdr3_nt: TGTGCCAGCAGCCCAGGGTATGGGGCTCAGCCCCAGCATTTT
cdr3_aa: CASSPGYGAQPQHF

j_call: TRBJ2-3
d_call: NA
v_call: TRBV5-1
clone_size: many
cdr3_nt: TGCGCCAGCAGCTTGTCAGGCTACACAGATACGCAGTATTTT
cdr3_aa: CASSLSGYTDTQYF